The rows below give T cell receptor beta chains drawn from one sample of a study of Ad26.COV2.S vaccination and SARS-CoV-2 variants. Generated by immunoSEQ multiplex PCR, the TCRdb table keeps only in-frame clones and is missing some. This table has 350,000 to 450,000 clones, around 83% appearing once. The sample consisted of peripheral blood, taken in a trial of Ad26.COV2.S vaccine versus placebo. These receptors came from a person aged 18-60 years who received the Ad26.COV2.S COVID-19 vaccine or a placebo. CDR3s include the opening cysteine and the closing phenylalanine or tryptophan.

>TRBJ1-2|TRBV5-1
CASSFSEDIYAGYTF
>TRBJ2-1|TRBV12-3/TRBV12-4
CASSFWADNEQFF
>TRBJ2-3|TRBV19
CASSTLGTDTQYF
>TRBJ2-3|TRBV7-2
CASTEQIEDTQYF
>TRBJ1-6|TRBV7-9
CASSLGGTVNNSPLHF
>TRBJ1-1|TRBV5-6
CASSLKTGGKGMNTEAFF
>TRBJ2-1|TRBV2
CASSDGGRPHNEQFF
>TRBJ1-2|TRBV28
CASSWPRTGGYTF
>TRBJ1-5|TRBV10-1
CASSESPAGQPQHF
>TRBJ1-2|TRBV7-9
CASSLELGDRSDYGYTF
>TRBJ2-2|TRBV10-2
CASSWGPGELFF
>TRBJ1-5|TRBV10-2
CASSAGGNQPQHF
>TRBJ1-3|TRBV29-1
CSVEDRMRSSGNTIYF
>TRBJ2-5|TRBV6-2/TRBV6-3
CASSSSASDTTQYF
>TRBJ2-5|TRBV5-1
CASSFSGSTGETQYF
>TRBJ2-4|TRBV6-2/TRBV6-3
CASSEALPVTAENIQYF
>TRBJ1-1|TRBV18
CASSAATRSPEAFF
>TRBJ1-2|TRBV6-2/TRBV6-3
CASSYSRGSPYGYTF
>TRBJ1-4|TRBV11-2
CASSLVFRDEKLFF
>TRBJ2-3|TRBV9
CASSQTGRFTDTQYF
>TRBJ2-5|TRBV18
CASSLYQETQYF
>TRBJ2-3|TRBV11-2
CASSDRDSVDPQYF
>TRBJ2-3|TRBV4-3
CASSQETTGLSTDTQYF
>TRBJ1-1|TRBV18
CASSSDSSMNTEAFF
>TRBJ1-5|TRBV5-1
CASSLQGAGNQPQHF
>TRBJ2-3|TRBV15
CATSSPSGRAVLDTQYF
>TRBJ1-4|TRBV25-1
CASSEGRSATNEKLFF
>TRBJ2-1|TRBV9
CASSPRQSSYNEQFF
>TRBJ2-3|TRBV7-2
CASSKPGLAVSDTQYF
>TRBJ1-1|TRBV4-1
CASSQFGQSMNTEAFF
>TRBJ2-2|TRBV12-3/TRBV12-4
CATFSTGELFF
>TRBJ2-7|TRBV6-1
CASSEKRAEQYF
>TRBJ2-1|TRBV5-1
CASSFGSSGNNEQFF
>TRBJ2-5|TRBV5-8
CASSLGSGRETQYF
>TRBJ2-2|TRBV21-1
CASSKERTGTNTGELFF
>TRBJ1-2|TRBV14
CASSPRTGDGYTF
>TRBJ2-3|TRBV2
CASSEQGLATPDTQYF
>TRBJ2-1|TRBV11-2
CASSFAHLGLVSELNEQFF
>TRBJ1-5|TRBV6-5
CASSVKYSNQPQHF
>TRBJ1-4|TRBV4-1
CASSQGGLNEKLFF
>TRBJ1-2|TRBV19
CASSAGTGGVYGYTF